This T cell receptor (beta chain) was observed in a study of vaccination effects on CD4 cells after COVID-19. In the study overall: Two-dose BNT162b2 or mRNA-1273 vaccination was given to participants. Study-level points and caveats: Healthy vaccinees showed cross-reactivity with common cold coronaviruses in only 1 of 255 vaccine-induced clones. Clones arising from infection and from vaccination showed marked clonal contraction late after vaccination.

This clone was counted many times. The antigen remains undetermined. The CDR3 is 11 residues long. The germline V gene encodes CDR1 GTSNPN and CDR2 SVGIG (reference sequence). The V end lost 3 bases, the J end lost 10 bases, and 12 bases lay between the germline ends. Here immunoSEQ multiplex PCR was the method, and the copy in TCRdb shows in-frame clones only, minus some. This table holds 50,000 to 60,000 clones, about two thirds found once. Antigen-specific CD4+ T cells were expanded (with viral peptide pools) by the ViraFEST assay ahead of sequencing. Following 10 days of culture, CD4+ T cells were isolated. All vaccine recipients tested negative for nucleocapsid antibodies and had never contracted SARS-CoV-2 infection. IL-2 medium supplanted half the medium on days 3 and 7.

This clonotype was sampled from a human donor who received a COVID-19 vaccine. V gene TRBV30 combines with J gene TRBJ1-1; D uncertain. The sequencing here drew on CD4+ T cells from PBMCs cultured with SARS-CoV-2 spike peptides, taken before COVID-19 vaccination. The CDR3: CAWRIGGLAFF. CDR3 DNA sequence: TGTGCCTGGAGGATCGGAGGTCTAGCTTTCTTT.